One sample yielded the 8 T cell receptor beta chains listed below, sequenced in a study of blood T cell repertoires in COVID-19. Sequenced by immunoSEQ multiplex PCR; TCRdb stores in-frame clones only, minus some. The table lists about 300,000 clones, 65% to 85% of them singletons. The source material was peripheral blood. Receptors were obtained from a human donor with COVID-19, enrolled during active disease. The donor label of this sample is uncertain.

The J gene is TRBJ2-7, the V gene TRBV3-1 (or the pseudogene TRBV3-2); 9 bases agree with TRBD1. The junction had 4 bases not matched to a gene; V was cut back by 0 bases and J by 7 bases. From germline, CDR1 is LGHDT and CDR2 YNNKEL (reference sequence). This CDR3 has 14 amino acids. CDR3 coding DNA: TGTGCCAGCAGCCAAGAACAGGGGGCGGGAGAGCAGTACTTC. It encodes CASSQEQGAGEQYF.

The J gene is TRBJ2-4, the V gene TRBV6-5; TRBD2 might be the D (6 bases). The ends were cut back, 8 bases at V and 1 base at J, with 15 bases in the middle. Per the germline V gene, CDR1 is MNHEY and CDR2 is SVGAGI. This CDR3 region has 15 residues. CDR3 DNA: TGTGCCAGCGTTACGGGAGAGCAGGCCAAAAACATTCAGTACTTC. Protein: CASVTGEQAKNIQYF.

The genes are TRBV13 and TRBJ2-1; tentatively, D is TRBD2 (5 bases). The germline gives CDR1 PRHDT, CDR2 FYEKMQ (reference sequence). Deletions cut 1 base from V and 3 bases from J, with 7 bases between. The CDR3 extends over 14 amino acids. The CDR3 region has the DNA TGTGCCAGCAGCTTAGACCGGGACTACAATGAGCAGTTCTTC. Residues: CASSLDRDYNEQFF.

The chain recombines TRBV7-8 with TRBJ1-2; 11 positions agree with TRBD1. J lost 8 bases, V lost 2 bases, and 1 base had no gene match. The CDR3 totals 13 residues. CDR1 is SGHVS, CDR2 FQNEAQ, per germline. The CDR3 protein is CASSLRTGGGYTF. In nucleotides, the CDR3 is TGTGCCAGCAGCTTACGGACAGGGGGCGGCTACACCTTC.

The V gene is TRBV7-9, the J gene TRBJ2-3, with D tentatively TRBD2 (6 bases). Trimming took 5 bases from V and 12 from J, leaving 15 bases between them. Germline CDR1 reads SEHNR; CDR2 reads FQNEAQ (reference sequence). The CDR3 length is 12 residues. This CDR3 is CASSRGARGQYF. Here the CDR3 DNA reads TGTGCCAGCAGCCGCGGCGCGCGGGGCCAGTATTTT.

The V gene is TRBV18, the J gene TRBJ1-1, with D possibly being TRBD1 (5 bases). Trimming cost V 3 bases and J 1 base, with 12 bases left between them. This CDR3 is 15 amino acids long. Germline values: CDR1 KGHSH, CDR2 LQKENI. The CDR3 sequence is CASSPRGGENTEAFF. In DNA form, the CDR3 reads TGTGCCAGCTCACCTAGGGGAGGGGAGAACACTGAAGCTTTCTTT. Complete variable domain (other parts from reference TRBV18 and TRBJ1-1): NAGVMQNPRHLVRRRGQEARLRCSPMKGHSHVYWYRQLPEEGLKFMVYLQKENIIDESGMPKERFSAEFPKEGPSILRIQQVVRGDSAAYFCASSPRGGENTEAFFGQGTRLTVV.

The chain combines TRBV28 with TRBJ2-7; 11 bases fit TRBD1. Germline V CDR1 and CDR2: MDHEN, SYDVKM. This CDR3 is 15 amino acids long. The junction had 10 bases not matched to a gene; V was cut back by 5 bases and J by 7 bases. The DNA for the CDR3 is TGTGCCAGCAGTCCGATCGGACAGGGGGCGCTTGAGCAGTACTTC. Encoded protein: CASSPIGQGALEQYF.

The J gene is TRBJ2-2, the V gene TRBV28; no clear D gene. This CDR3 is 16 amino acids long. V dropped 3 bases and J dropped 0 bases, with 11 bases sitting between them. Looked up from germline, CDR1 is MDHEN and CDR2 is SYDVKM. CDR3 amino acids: CASSFRHTANTGELFF. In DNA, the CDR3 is TGTGCCAGCAGTTTCAGGCATACAGCGAACACCGGGGAGCTGTTTTTT.